Listed here are 30 T cell receptor beta chains from one sample, sequenced in a study of T cell responses to AZD1222 COVID-19 vaccine. Profiling relied on immunoSEQ multiplex PCR, and the TCRdb table lists in-frame clones only, not all of them. Here the sample spans more than 95,000 clones, 85% to 90% being singletons. The sample consisted of peripheral blood, taken 28 days after the second AZD1222 dose. All receptors come from an adult who received the AZD1222 COVID-19 vaccine.

Only a few counts were recorded for this clone. The chain links TRBV6-1 to TRBJ2-1; D ambiguous. The CDR3 loop spans 14 amino acids. Germline V gene sequence: CDR1 MNHNS, CDR2 SASEGT. Trimming shortened V by 1 base and J by 0 bases, and 4 bases separated the two germline ends. The CDR3 coding sequence is TGTGCCAGCAGTGAAGGGGACTCCTACAATGAGCAGTTCTTC. Encoded protein: CASSEGDSYNEQFF.

This rearrangement joins TRBV6-6 to TRBJ2-2; TRBD1 aligns across 8 bases. Germline V lookup: CDR1 MNHNY, CDR2 SVGAGI (reference sequence). With 5 bases clipped from V and 2 bases from J, the junction kept 1 base outside the gene matches. The CDR3 sequence is 14 residues long. The CDR3 DNA reads TGTGCCAGCAGTGCAGGGGGCAACACCGGGGAGCTGTTTTTT. It yields the protein CASSAGGNTGELFF.

J is TRBJ1-2 and V is TRBV7-3; D call uncertain. The CDR3 is made up of 13 amino acids. Germline-derived CDR1 and CDR2 are SGHTA and FQGTGA. V lost 5 bases, J lost 4 bases, and 11 bases lay in between. CDR3 region: CASSLSGAYGYTF. The CDR3 DNA follows: TGTGCCAGCAGCCTCTCCGGAGCCTATGGCTACACCTTC. Full variable domain (outside the CDR3, taken from reference TRBV7-3 and TRBJ1-2): GAGVSQTPSNKVTEKGKYVELRCDPISGHTALYWYRQSLGQGPEFLIYFQGTGAADDSGLPNDRFFAVRPEGSVSTLKIQRTERGDSAVYLCASSLSGAYGYTFGSGTRLTVV.

This clone was detected a few times. This chain joins TRBV11-2 and TRBJ2-1; 14 bases are a match to TRBD2. Trimming removed 4 bases from V and 10 bases from J; junction bases left unmatched: 15. The germline gives CDR1 SGHAT, CDR2 FQNNGV. This CDR3 contains 18 residues. This CDR3 is CASSSYGTSGRLVLEQFF. The CDR3 DNA follows: TGTGCCAGCAGCTCTTATGGGACTAGCGGGAGACTTGTATTAGAGCAGTTCTTC.

The chain recombines TRBV27 with TRBJ1-2, with TRBD1 matching over 10 bases. CDR3 length: 14 amino acids. Germline loops: CDR1 MNHEY, CDR2 SMNVEV (reference sequence). Trimming at V came to 6 bases and at J to 6 bases, leaving 7 bases not matched to a gene. CDR3 nucleotide sequence: TGTGCCAGCAGACGAACAGGGACAGGGGATGGCTACACCTTC. Its translation is CASRRTGTGDGYTF.

V and J are TRBV6-5 and TRBJ2-7; D is undetermined. V dropped 8 bases and J dropped 3 bases, with 8 bases sitting between them. This CDR3 has 11 residues. Germline V gives CDR1 MNHEY, CDR2 SVGAGI. This CDR3 is CASGPRYEQYF. The CDR3 nucleotides read TGTGCCAGCGGCCCTCGCTACGAGCAGTACTTC.

The chain recombines TRBV6-1 with TRBJ1-1; the D gene is possibly TRBD1 (5 bases). Germline V lookup: CDR1 MNHNS, CDR2 SASEGT. Between the trimmed V and J ends, which lost 2 bases and 4 bases, there was a span of 8 bases. This CDR3 has 13 residues. The CDR3 DNA sequence: TGTGCCAGCAGTGAAAGGCAGGGCACTGAAGCTTTCTTT. This encodes CASSERQGTEAFF.

The chain has TRBV28 and TRBJ2-3; a weak D match, TRBD2 (5 bases). Germline assignment: CDR1 MDHEN and CDR2 SYDVKM. The V end was cut by 3 bases, the J end by 4 bases, with 11 bases between. This CDR3 comprises 14 residues. The CDR3 region is CASSFPLAPDTQYF. In DNA, the CDR3 is TGTGCCAGCAGTTTCCCCCTAGCCCCAGATACGCAGTATTTT.

The rearrangement uses TRBV6-5 and TRBJ1-2; D gene uncertain. The CDR3 is made up of 14 amino acids. Germline V gives CDR1 MNHEY, CDR2 SVGAGI. Trimming took 2 bases from V and 1 from J, leaving 8 bases between them. CDR3 sequence: CASSYPAVNYGYTF. The CDR3 DNA follows: TGTGCCAGCAGTTACCCCGCAGTTAACTATGGCTACACCTTC.

This chain links TRBV6-2 or TRBV6-3 with TRBJ2-7, with 8 bases identical to TRBD2. V trimming: 5 bases; J trimming: 1 base; junction bases outside the gene matches: 22. Germline CDR1 MNHEY, CDR2 SVGEGT. The CDR3 loop spans 20 amino acids. Written as DNA, the CDR3 is TGTGCCAGCAGTCCCCTAATTATTAAGCGGGCGCGGGAGGCATCCTACGAGCAGTACTTC. Residues: CASSPLIIKRAREASYEQYF.

This clone appeared once. The chain has TRBV2 and TRBJ2-7, with D possibly being TRBD2 (5 bases). The V end was cut by 7 bases, the J end by 5 bases, with 15 bases between. The CDR3 runs to 13 residues. Per germline, CDR1 SNHLY and CDR2 FYNNEI. The CDR3 DNA is TGTGCCAGCACAGAGGGAAGTAGCCACGAGCAGTACTTC. It translates to CASTEGSSHEQYF.

This clone was detected once. V gene TRBV19 combines with J gene TRBJ1-2, with TRBD1 matching 7 bases. CDR3 length: 13 residues. V shed 5 bases, J shed 4 bases, and the junction held 4 bases outside the gene matches. CDR1 and CDR2 (germline): LNHDA, SQIVND (reference sequence). The CDR3 nucleotides read TGTGCCAGTAGTGACCAGGGGGGCTATGGCTACACCTTC. It specifies CASSDQGGYGYTF.

V gene TRBV18 combines with J gene TRBJ2-7, with TRBD2 matching 8 bases. From germline, CDR1 is KGHSH and CDR2 LQKENI. The CDR3 spans 17 residues. V gave up 0 bases and J gave up 5 bases; unmatched junction bases: 12. This chain's CDR3 is CASSPPGSGRALNEQYF. CDR3 DNA: TGTGCCAGCTCACCACCGGGGAGCGGGAGAGCACTTAACGAGCAGTACTTC. The full variable domain, rest sourced from reference TRBV18 and TRBJ2-7, is NAGVMQNPRHLVRRRGQEARLRCSPMKGHSHVYWYRQLPEEGLKFMVYLQKENIIDESGMPKERFSAEFPKEGPSILRIQQVVRGDSAAYFCASSPPGSGRALNEQYFGPGTRLTVT.

V and J are TRBV18 and TRBJ2-7; D is ambiguous. With 3 bases removed from V and 3 bases from J, the gap between germline ends came to 9 bases. This CDR3 is built from 13 residues. Looked up from germline, CDR1 is KGHSH and CDR2 is LQKENI. The DNA for the CDR3 is TGTGCCAGCTCACCTGGGCCTGTCTACGAGCAGTACTTC. Translated, it gives CASSPGPVYEQYF.

The count of this clone is one. The chain recombines TRBV5-1 with TRBJ2-7; 7 positions agree with TRBD2. CDR1 SGHRS and CDR2 YFSETQ come from the germline V gene. The CDR3 spans 15 residues. The V gene end was trimmed by 4 bases and the J gene end by 2 bases; junction bases not matched to a gene: 9. CDR3 residues: CASSPLSGSTYEQYF. The CDR3 DNA sequence: TGCGCCAGCAGCCCGCTTAGCGGGTCGACCTACGAGCAGTACTTC. The full variable domain, rest sourced from reference TRBV5-1 and TRBJ2-7, is KAGVTQTPRYLIKTRGQQVTLSCSPISGHRSVSWYQQTPGQGLQFLFEYFSETQRNKGNFPGRFSGRQFSNSRSEMNVSTLELGDSALYLCASSPLSGSTYEQYFGPGTRLTVT.

This clone has just one count. For the CDR3, the DNA is TGTGCCTGGAGTACGTCCATAGTCGGTTTTTCGGTGGTAGCTTTCTTT. This sequence encodes CAWSTSIVGFSVVAFF. This chain joins TRBV30 and TRBJ1-1, with D unclear. CDR3 length: 16 residues. V was shortened by 2 bases and J by 10 bases, with 26 bases between the two germline ends. Germline V CDR1 and CDR2: GTSNPN, SVGIG (reference sequence).

The chain employs TRBV28 and TRBJ1-1; the D is unclear. Looked up from germline, CDR1 is MDHEN and CDR2 is SYDVKM. V dropped 5 bases and J dropped 0 bases, with 4 bases sitting between them. The CDR3 spans 12 residues. The CDR3 reads CASSRMNTEAFF. The CDR3 bases are TGTGCCAGCAGTCGGATGAACACTGAAGCTTTCTTT.

The chain links TRBV4-1 to TRBJ1-3; D is possibly TRBD1 (6 bases). With 0 bases removed from V and 3 bases from J, the gap between germline ends came to 15 bases. CDR1 MGHRA and CDR2 YSYEKL come from the germline V gene. The CDR3 has 17 amino acids. The DNA for the CDR3 is TGCGCCAGCAGCCAAGACCCCCCCCAGGGGTTTGGAAACACCATATATTTT. Its protein is CASSQDPPQGFGNTIYF.

The chain links TRBV28 to TRBJ2-1; possible D gene TRBD2, 6 bases. The CDR3 is 15 residues long. The germline gives CDR1 MDHEN, CDR2 SYDVKM. Trimming removed 5 bases from V and 4 bases from J, with 15 bases in between. The CDR3 loop is CASSLRGSRYNEQFF. The CDR3 DNA sequence: TGTGCCAGCAGTCTACGGGGGAGTCGGTACAATGAGCAGTTCTTC. Full variable domain (missing parts from reference TRBV28 and TRBJ2-1): DVKVTQSSRYLVKRTGEKVFLECVQDMDHENMFWYRQDPGLGLRLIYFSYDVKMKEKGDIPEGYSVSREKKERFSLILESASTNQTSMYLCASSLRGSRYNEQFFGPGTRLTVL.

The chain couples TRBV18 to TRBJ1-4; D gene uncertain. V was cut by 3 bases and J by 2 bases, with 7 bases left in between. The CDR3 totals 14 residues. The germline V gene has CDR1 KGHSH and CDR2 LQKENI. CDR3 nucleotide sequence: TGTGCCAGCTCACCCGAGCTGACTAATGAAAAACTGTTTTTT. This sequence encodes CASSPELTNEKLFF.

This rearrangement joins TRBV2 to TRBJ2-7, with D unresolved. V lost 6 bases to trimming and J lost 0 bases, with 21 bases between them. The CDR3 spans 17 residues. Germline-derived CDR1 and CDR2 are SNHLY and FYNNEI. CDR3 sequence reads: CASRPDPIIRRSYEQYF. CDR3 bases: TGTGCCAGCAGGCCGGACCCCATTATCCGCCGCTCCTACGAGCAGTACTTC.

This clone was seen once. Other DNA sequences of this sample code for an identical CDR3. The rearrangement uses TRBV6-5 and TRBJ1-2, with 9 bases fitting TRBD1. J was trimmed by 4 bases and V by 2 bases; bases with no gene match: 8. The CDR3 extends over 16 amino acids. In germline, CDR1 is MNHEY, CDR2 SVGAGI. CDR3 amino acids: CASSYVRTGGGYGYTF. The CDR3 nucleotides read TGTGCCAGCAGTTACGTCCGAACAGGGGGCGGCTATGGCTACACCTTC.

V and J are TRBV6-5 and TRBJ2-1; D unresolved. The germline V gene has CDR1 MNHEY and CDR2 SVGAGI. The CDR3 loop spans 14 amino acids. Trimming took off 5 bases at V and 5 bases at J, with 13 bases between the two ends. Written as DNA, the CDR3 is TGTGCCAGCAGTCACGAGGCAGGTAACAATGAGCAGTTCTTC. This sequence encodes CASSHEAGNNEQFF.

This clone was found once. This chain connects TRBV9 to TRBJ1-2; maybe TRBD1 (5 bases). V was pared by 0 bases and J by 6 bases, with 12 bases between. The germline gives CDR1 SGDLS, CDR2 YYNGEE. This CDR3 has 14 amino acids. This CDR3 is CASSVGWIGDGYTF. In nucleotides, the CDR3 is TGTGCCAGCAGCGTAGGTTGGATAGGGGATGGCTACACCTTC.

This chain connects TRBV6-4 to TRBJ1-3; 7 nucleotides agree with TRBD1. V shed 4 bases and J 2 bases; nucleotides not matched to a gene: 5. Germline CDR1 and CDR2: MRHNA and SNTAGT. The CDR3 is 15 residues long. The CDR3 here is CASSVTQGPGNTIYF. The DNA for the CDR3 is TGTGCCAGCAGTGTGACACAGGGGCCTGGAAACACCATATATTTT.

The CDR3 DNA reads as TGTGCCAGCAGCTCTGGACTAGCGGTCCGTCACGGGGAGCAGTTCTTC. Residues: CASSSGLAVRHGEQFF. V gene TRBV7-3 combines with J gene TRBJ2-1; 10 nucleotides line up with TRBD2. CDR3 length: 16 residues. J lost 10 bases, V lost 4 bases, and 13 bases had no gene match. Germline loops: CDR1 SGHTA, CDR2 FQGTGA.

This sequence joins TRBV3-1 (or the pseudogene TRBV3-2) and TRBJ2-5, with TRBD2 identical over 9 bases. The CDR3 consists of 15 residues. The junction had 6 bases not matched to a gene; V was cut back by 0 bases and J by 7 bases. Looked up from germline, CDR1 is LGHDT and CDR2 is YNNKEL (reference sequence). The CDR3 DNA reads as TGTGCCAGCAGCCAAGATGAGCTAGCGGGGTCGACCCAGTACTTC. Residues: CASSQDELAGSTQYF.

The chain has TRBV11-1 and TRBJ2-5; 13 bases are a match to TRBD2. After removal of 5 bases from V and 9 bases from J, the junction contained 3 bases not matched to a gene. Germline V gene lookup returns CDR1 SGHAT and CDR2 FQDESV (reference sequence). There are 13 residues in the CDR3. The CDR3 region has the DNA TGTGCCAGCAGCCGGACTAGCGGGAGTCCCCAGTACTTC. This translates into CASSRTSGSPQYF.

This chain connects TRBV5-6 to TRBJ1-6; D is unclear. The V and J ends lost 0 bases and 7 bases respectively, with 14 bases between them. The germline CDR1 and CDR2 sequences are SGHDT and YYEEEE. The CDR3 consists of 16 residues. The CDR3 DNA is TGTGCCAGCAGCTTGGGAGGCTTCGGGTCCAATTCACCCCTCCACTTT. Its protein product is CASSLGGFGSNSPLHF.

The rearrangement joins TRBV24-1 to TRBJ2-1, with 7 bases matching TRBD2. CDR3 size: 15 residues. V lost 6 bases to trimming and J lost 3 bases; unmatched junction nucleotides: 7. Germline V gene data show CDR1 as KGHDR and CDR2 as SFDVKD. This chain's CDR3 is CATSRGGWVYNEQFF. The CDR3 DNA follows: TGTGCCACCAGTCGCGGGGGTTGGGTCTACAATGAGCAGTTCTTC.